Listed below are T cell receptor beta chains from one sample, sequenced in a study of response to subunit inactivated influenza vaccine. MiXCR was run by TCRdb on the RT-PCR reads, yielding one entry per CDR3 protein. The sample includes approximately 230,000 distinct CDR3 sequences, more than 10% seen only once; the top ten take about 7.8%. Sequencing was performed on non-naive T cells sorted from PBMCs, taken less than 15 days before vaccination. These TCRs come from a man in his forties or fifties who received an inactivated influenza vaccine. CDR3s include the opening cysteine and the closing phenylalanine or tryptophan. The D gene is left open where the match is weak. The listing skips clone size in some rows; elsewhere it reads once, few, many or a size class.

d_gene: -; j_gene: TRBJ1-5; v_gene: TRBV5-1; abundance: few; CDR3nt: TGCGCCAGCAGCTTGATGGGGCCAGGACAGCCCCAGCATTTT; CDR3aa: CASSLMGPGQPQHF
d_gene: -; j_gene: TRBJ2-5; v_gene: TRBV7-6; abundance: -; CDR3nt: TGTGCCAGCAGCTTAAGGGACGCGGGCGAGACCCAGTACTTC; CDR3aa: CASSLRDAGETQYF
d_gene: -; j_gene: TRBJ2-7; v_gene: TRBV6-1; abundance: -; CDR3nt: TGTGCCAGCAGCCCCTTTCTAGAGCGGGAGCAGTACTTC; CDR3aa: CASSPFLEREQYF
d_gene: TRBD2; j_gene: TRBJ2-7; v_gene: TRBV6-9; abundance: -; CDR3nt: TGTGCCAGGGATAGCGGGAGACTTTCCGAGCAGTACTTC; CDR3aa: CARDSGRLSEQYF
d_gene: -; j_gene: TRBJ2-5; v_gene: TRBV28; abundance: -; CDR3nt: TGTGCCAGCAGCTATGGAGGAGGTGGAGAGACCCAGTACTTC; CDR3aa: CASSYGGGGETQYF
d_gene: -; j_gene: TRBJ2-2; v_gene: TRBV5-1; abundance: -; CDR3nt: TGCGCCAGCAGCTTGTATAACCCCACGAACACCGGGGAGCTGTTTTTT; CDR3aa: CASSLYNPTNTGELFF
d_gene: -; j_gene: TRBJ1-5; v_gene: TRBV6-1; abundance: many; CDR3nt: TGTGCCAGCAGTCCCCGTGGGGGAAATCAGCCCCAGCATTTT; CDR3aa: CASSPRGGNQPQHF
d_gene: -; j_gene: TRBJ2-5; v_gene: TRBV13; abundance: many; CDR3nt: TGTGCCAGCAGCTTGACAGGTCTTACCGAGACCCAGTACTTC; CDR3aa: CASSLTGLTETQYF
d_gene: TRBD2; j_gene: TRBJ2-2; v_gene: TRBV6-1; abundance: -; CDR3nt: TGTGCCAGCAGTCGCGCTAAGACTAGCGGGGGGTCCGGGGAGCTGTTTTTT; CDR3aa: CASSRAKTSGGSGELFF
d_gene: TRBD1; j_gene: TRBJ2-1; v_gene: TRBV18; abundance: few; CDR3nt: TGTGCCAGCTCAGCTAGACAGGGAGATGAGCAGTTCTTC; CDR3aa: CASSARQGDEQFF
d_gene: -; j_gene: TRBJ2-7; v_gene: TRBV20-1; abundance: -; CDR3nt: TGCAGTGCTAGAGAGATGCGCATGGAGGATCATCGCGAGCAGTACTTC; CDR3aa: CSAREMRMEDHREQYF